This T cell receptor beta chain was obtained from a study of blood T cell repertoires in COVID-19. As for the study in general: Sites in the United States, Italy and Spain provided acute and convalescent COVID-19 samples. In each case, the material was cDNA or gDNA derived from T cells, B-cell-depleted T cells, or PBMCs.

Using immunoSEQ multiplex PCR, the repertoire was profiled, and TCRdb retains in-frame clones only, with some absent. The sample includes over 200,000 clones, around nine tenths of them seen just once. Germline lookup yields CDR1 MNHNY and CDR2 SVGAGI (reference sequence). The ends lost 8 bases at V and 5 bases at J; junction bases unmatched: 13. CDR3 length: 16 residues. The chain recombines TRBV6-6 with TRBJ2-3, with TRBD2 matching over 10 bases. The TCR sequence derives from a man between 40 and 49 years old who had recovered from COVID-19. The sample comprised peripheral blood. CDR3 sequence reads: CASAHARASGRDTQYF. The CDR3 region has the DNA TGTGCCAGCGCTCACGCACGGGCTAGCGGGAGAGATACGCAGTATTTT.